The 23 T cell receptor beta chains below all came from one sample that was sequenced in a study of cytotoxic CD8 clonotypes in ibrutinib-treated CLL (dated by TCRdb to 2020 to 2022). The library came from the immunoSEQ multiplex PCR assay. TCRdb obtained this table from immuneACCESS and retained in-frame rearrangements with V and J assigned. These tables miss some clones; where compared with another copy, unresolved V genes account for less than half of the shortfall, and the remainder is unexplained. Across this sample there are around 50,000 clones, with more than 55% seen only once. Together, the top ten hold 25% to 30% of the sample. In light of the paper, this sample's time point label describes: 20 to 25 months on ibrutinib. Specimen: PBMCs, collected after 24 months of ibrutinib treatment. The receptors were gathered from a human donor with chronic lymphocytic leukemia.

The V and J genes are TRBV2 and TRBJ2-3; D call uncertain. There are 11 residues in the CDR3. In germline, CDR1 is SNHLY, CDR2 FYNNEI. The V gene lost 2 bases and the J gene lost 6 bases, with 3 bases spanning the gap. CDR3 residues: CASSEPDTQYF. CDR3 sequence (DNA): TGTGCCAGCAGTGAACCGGATACGCAGTATTTT.

V usage is TRBV29-1 and J usage is TRBJ1-1; D gene unclear. The CDR3 is 14 amino acids. Trimming pared 2 bases from V and 0 bases from J, leaving 10 bases between. CDR1 and CDR2 from the germline V gene are SQVTM and ANQGSEA. CDR3 loop: CSVEPWVMNTEAFF. The CDR3 region has the DNA TGCAGCGTTGAACCCTGGGTAATGAACACTGAAGCTTTCTTT.

Judged by abundance, this clone is medium-sized (0.01 to 0.1%). The chain joins TRBV2 to TRBJ1-1; D might be TRBD1 (5 bases). The V and J ends lost 3 bases and 2 bases respectively, with 10 bases between them. This CDR3 is 14 amino acids long. The germline V gene encodes CDR1 SNHLY and CDR2 FYNNEI. CDR3 nucleotide sequence: TGTGCCAGCAGTGACGCGGGGGTTAACACTGAAGCTTTCTTT. Translating it yields CASSDAGVNTEAFF.

The CDR3 coding sequence is TGTGCCAGCAGCCGCGGACAGGGGGCGAGGTCACCCCTCCACTTT. Residues: CASSRGQGARSPLHF. The rearrangement uses TRBV7-6 and TRBJ1-6; TRBD1 matches at 11 bases. CDR3 length: 15 amino acids. In germline, CDR1 is SGHVS, CDR2 FNYEAQ. Trimming at V came to 5 bases and at J to 10 bases, leaving 7 bases not matched to a gene.

The chain employs TRBV19 and TRBJ1-1; no definite D call. There are 14 residues in the CDR3. Germline CDR1 is LNHDA and CDR2 is SQIVND (reference sequence). V lost 7 bases, J lost 0 bases, and 12 bases lay in between. The DNA of the CDR3 is TGTGCCAGTAACACAGAGCTACTGAACACTGAAGCTTTCTTT. Amino acid sequence: CASNTELLNTEAFF.

The CDR3 region has the DNA TGTGCCAGCAGCACAGACACAAACACTGAAGCTTTCTTT. This sequence encodes CASSTDTNTEAFF. The chain uses TRBV7-4 and TRBJ1-1; the D is unclear. CDR3 length: 13 residues. Trimming took 5 bases from V and 2 from J, leaving 9 bases between them. Germline values: CDR1 SGHVT, CDR2 SQSDAQ.

This clone was recorded at least ten times. V and J are TRBV6-6 and TRBJ2-7; D gene unclear. This CDR3 is 11 amino acids long. Trimming took 4 bases from V and 4 from J, leaving 5 bases between them. In germline, CDR1 is MNHNY, CDR2 SVGAGI (reference sequence). CDR3 sequence (DNA): TGTGCCAGCAGTTTCGGGTACGAGCAGTACTTC. It yields the protein CASSFGYEQYF.

The chain employs TRBV4-1 and TRBJ1-2; 12 bases are a match to TRBD1. Trimming cost V 5 bases and J 2 bases; bases outside gene matches: 9. Germline-derived CDR1 and CDR2 are MGHRA and YSYEKL. The CDR3 is made up of 17 amino acids. The CDR3 is CASSSRDRGQGNYGYTF. Here the CDR3 DNA reads TGCGCCAGCAGCTCACGGGACAGGGGGCAAGGAAACTATGGCTACACCTTC.

This clone is a singleton in its sample. The chain combines TRBV20-1 with TRBJ1-1; D possibly corresponds to TRBD1 (5 bases). Trimming shortened V by 3 bases and J by 10 bases, and 9 bases separated the two germline ends. The CDR3 consists of 10 residues. Germline V CDR1 and CDR2: DFQATT, SNEGSKA (reference sequence). CDR3 sequence: CSARGDVAFF. CDR3 nucleotide sequence: TGCAGTGCTAGGGGGGACGTAGCTTTCTTT.

This clone was seen at least ten times. The chain has TRBV7-9 and TRBJ2-1; 7 bases fit TRBD1. CDR3 size: 14 residues. J lost 3 bases, V lost 5 bases, and 4 bases had no gene match. Germline assignment: CDR1 SEHNR and CDR2 FQNEAQ (reference sequence). In DNA, the CDR3 is TGTGCCAGCAGCCTCCGGGACAGCTACAATGAGCAGTTCTTC. It translates to CASSLRDSYNEQFF.

CDR3 DNA: TGTGCCAGCAGACCGGGACAGACCTATGGCTACACCTTC. This encodes CASRPGQTYGYTF. This chain connects TRBV27 to TRBJ1-2; 7 nucleotides align to TRBD1. The CDR3 loop spans 13 amino acids. In germline, CDR1 is MNHEY, CDR2 SMNVEV (reference sequence). V dropped 6 bases and J dropped 4; count of bases not matched to a gene: 5.

The CDR3 region is CAISPGQGGYGYTF. In DNA form, the CDR3 reads TGTGCCATCTCCCCCGGACAGGGAGGCTATGGCTACACCTTC. The chain employs TRBV6-5 and TRBJ1-2; TRBD1 matches 8 bases. The length of the CDR3 is 14 residues. V was clipped by 10 bases and J by 4 bases; unmatched bases: 11. The germline V gene encodes CDR1 MNHEY and CDR2 SVGAGI.

This rearrangement joins TRBV2 to TRBJ1-2, with D uncertain. Germline V lookup: CDR1 SNHLY, CDR2 FYNNEI. This CDR3 contains 14 residues. V dropped 0 bases and J dropped 2 bases, with 7 bases sitting between them. The CDR3: CASSEAPVNYGYTF. CDR3 coding DNA: TGTGCCAGCAGTGAAGCTCCCGTAAACTATGGCTACACCTTC.

CDR3 sequence: CASSERTVSSYNEQFF. CDR3 nucleotides: TGTGCCAGCAGTGAGAGGACAGTTAGCTCCTACAATGAGCAGTTCTTC. The gene calls are TRBV6-4 and TRBJ2-1, with D possibly matching TRBD1 (6 bases). Germline V lookup: CDR1 MRHNA, CDR2 SNTAGT. The V and J ends lost 3 bases and 0 bases respectively, with 12 bases between them. CDR3 length: 16 residues.

This clone showed up just a few times. Other nucleotide sequences from this sample produce the same CDR3. The V call is TRBV5-1, the J call TRBJ2-3; D gene uncertain. The germline V gene has CDR1 SGHRS and CDR2 YFSETQ. V dropped 4 bases and J dropped 4 bases, with 10 bases sitting between them. The CDR3 has 13 residues. The CDR3 loop reads CASSPGSADTQYF. CDR3 nucleotide sequence: TGCGCCAGCAGCCCGGGCTCGGCAGATACGCAGTATTTT. Combining the CDR3 with reference TRBV5-1 and TRBJ2-3 gives the whole variable domain KAGVTQTPRYLIKTRGQQVTLSCSPISGHRSVSWYQQTPGQGLQFLFEYFSETQRNKGNFPGRFSGRQFSNSRSEMNVSTLELGDSALYLCASSPGSADTQYFGPGTRLTVL.

The chain recombines TRBV5-1 with TRBJ2-5, with D unclear. The CDR3 has 14 residues. V dropped 0 bases and J dropped 0 bases, with 6 bases sitting between them. Germline V gene sequence: CDR1 SGHRS, CDR2 YFSETQ. CDR3 in DNA: TGCGCCAGCAGCTTGGAGTCCTACCAAGAGACCCAGTACTTC. It codes for CASSLESYQETQYF.

The chain uses TRBV2 and TRBJ2-7; D is unresolved. The CDR3 sequence is 15 residues long. With 4 bases removed from V and 1 base from J, the gap between germline ends came to 14 bases. Looked up from germline, CDR1 is SNHLY and CDR2 is FYNNEI. In DNA, the CDR3 is TGTGCCAGCAGTGGAACCTGGATGAGGTCCTACGAGCAGTACTTC. Translating it yields CASSGTWMRSYEQYF.

In its sample, this clone was seen a few times. V usage is TRBV5-8 and J usage is TRBJ1-5; D is unresolved. This CDR3 spans 15 amino acids. V was cut by 0 bases and J by 2 bases, with 9 bases left in between. Per the germline V gene, CDR1 is SGHTS and CDR2 is YDEGEE. The CDR3 loop reads CASSLGLLGNQPQHF. The CDR3 DNA is TGTGCCAGCAGCTTGGGGCTCTTGGGCAATCAGCCCCAGCATTTT.

This chain joins TRBV6-7 and TRBJ2-5; D may be TRBD1 (5 bases). TRBV6-7 is annotated as an ORF whose role is uncertain. Trimming took 6 bases from V and 5 from J, leaving 22 bases between them. The length of the CDR3 is 16 residues. CDR3 sequence: CASSSVVGLKGETQYF. CDR3 bases: TGTGCCAGCAGCTCGGTGGTTGGGCTCAAGGGGGAGACCCAGTACTTC.

The V and J genes are TRBV5-1 and TRBJ1-2; D gene ambiguous. Germline CDR1 SGHRS, CDR2 YFSETQ. The V end was cut by 4 bases, the J end by 6 bases, with 19 bases between. This CDR3 region has 15 residues. The CDR3, as DNA: TGCGCCAGCAGCCTAAACGGCGGAGGGAGTAATGGCTACACCTTC. Its translation is CASSLNGGGSNGYTF.

This chain connects TRBV11-2 to TRBJ1-3; D possibly corresponds to TRBD1 (6 bases). Germline loops: CDR1 SGHAT, CDR2 FQNNGV. Trimming took off 4 bases at V and 4 bases at J, with 14 bases between the two ends. The CDR3 loop spans 15 amino acids. The CDR3 protein is CASSSQSGVGNTIYF. DNA of the CDR3: TGTGCCAGCAGCTCCCAGTCAGGGGTCGGAAACACCATATATTTT.

The chain couples TRBV14 to TRBJ1-1; no clear D gene. With 0 bases removed from V and 3 bases from J, the gap between germline ends came to 8 bases. The CDR3 spans 14 residues. Germline V gene data show CDR1 as SGHDN and CDR2 as FVKESK. The CDR3 DNA reads as TGTGCCAGCAGCCAAGATGACGGGCACACTGAAGCTTTCTTT. This gives the protein CASSQDDGHTEAFF.

The J gene is TRBJ2-7, the V gene TRBV23-1, with TRBD2 as a possible D gene (6 bases). TRBV23-1 has ORF status, its function being uncertain. The CDR3 has 16 amino acids. V was clipped by 0 bases and J by 2 bases, with 14 bases between them. The CDR3 reads CASSQSEGEGPYEQYF. The CDR3 DNA reads TGCGCCAGCAGTCAATCGGAGGGCGAGGGTCCCTACGAGCAGTACTTC.